Listed below are T cell receptor beta chains from one sample, sequenced in a study of blood T cell repertoires in COVID-19. Only in-frame clones appear in the TCRdb table, and some are missing; sequencing was by immunoSEQ multiplex PCR. The sample has around 220,000 clones; roughly 84% are singletons. Sequenced: peripheral blood. These receptors were collected from a man aged 30-40 years with active or convalescent COVID-19. The CDR3 runs from the conserved cysteine through the conserved F or W. D genes are given only for firm matches. Rows give clone size only sometimes, using once, few, many, or a class for an expanded clone.

-	-	TRBV7-2	TRBJ2-4	TGTGCCAGCAGCTTAGCCGGAGGAAGAAACATTCAGTACTTC	CASSLAGGRNIQYF
-	TRBD1	TRBV28	TRBJ2-2	TGTGCCAGCAGTCCCTGGGACAGGGGATACACCGGGGAGCTGTTTTTT	CASSPWDRGYTGELFF
-	TRBD1	TRBV29-1	TRBJ2-3	TGCAGCGTTGATGGAACAGGGGTCACAGATACGCAGTATTTT	CSVDGTGVTDTQYF
few	TRBD1	TRBV25-1	TRBJ1-1	TGTGCCAGCAGAGACAGGGAGGTGAGTGAAGCTTTCTTT	CASRDREVSEAFF
-	TRBD2	TRBV18	TRBJ2-1	TGTGCCAGCTCGCCCAGCGGGATCTCCTACAATGAGCAGTTCTTC	CASSPSGISYNEQFF
-	-	TRBV18	TRBJ2-1	TGTGCCAGCTCACCACAACTAGCTGGGGACAATGAGCAGTTCTTC	CASSPQLAGDNEQFF
-	TRBD2	TRBV28	TRBJ2-5	TGTGCCAGCAGTCCTGGGACTAGCGGGAGGTATCAAGAGACCCAGTACTTC	CASSPGTSGRYQETQYF
-	TRBD2	TRBV15	TRBJ2-7	TGTGCCACCAGCAGAGTGATGAGAAGGGCGGGAGGCTACGAGCAGTACTTC	CATSRVMRRAGGYEQYF
-	-	TRBV6-2/TRBV6-3	TRBJ1-3	TGTGCCAGCAGTTACCCCAGGCGACGCTCTGGAAACACCATATATTTT	CASSYPRRRSGNTIYF
-	-	TRBV12-3/TRBV12-4	TRBJ1-2	TGTGCCAGCAGTTTGCGAAGCACGGGCTACACCTTC	CASSLRSTGYTF
-	-	TRBV6-5	TRBJ1-5	TGTGCCAGCAGACGGAACAGGGTTGAATATCAGCCCCAGCATTTT	CASRRNRVEYQPQHF
-	-	TRBV28	TRBJ1-6	TGTGCCAGCAGTTTAGGGCTGAACTATAATTCACCCCTCCACTTT	CASSLGLNYNSPLHF
once	TRBD1	TRBV15	TRBJ1-1	TGTGCCACCAGCAGACCTGGACAGGGACTTGTTGAAGCTTTCTTT	CATSRPGQGLVEAFF
-	TRBD1	TRBV19	TRBJ1-2	TGTGCCAGTAGTAATTTGGGAATCGGACAGGGCCATTACTATGGCTACACCTTC	CASSNLGIGQGHYYGYTF
-	-	TRBV4-2	TRBJ2-1	TGTGCCAGCAGCCAAGTGGAGGATTCTAGCAATGAGCAGTTCTTC	CASSQVEDSSNEQFF
-	-	TRBV15	TRBJ2-3	TGTGCCACCAGCGGACAGGATACGCAGTATTTT	CATSGQDTQYF
-	TRBD2	TRBV6-4	TRBJ2-2	TGTGCCAGCAGCGGGGGGGACACCGGGGAGCTGTTTTTT	CASSGGDTGELFF
many	-	TRBV7-9	TRBJ2-2	TGTGCCAGCAGCGGTCCTCAGGGGTTAAACACCGGGGAGCTGTTTTTT	CASSGPQGLNTGELFF
-	TRBD2	TRBV7-6	TRBJ2-3	TGTGCCAGCAGCCCTGGACTAGCGGCCGATACGCAGTATTTT	CASSPGLAADTQYF
-	-	TRBV28	TRBJ1-4	TGTGCCAGCAGCGCCTCGACTACTAATGAAAAACTGTTTTTT	CASSASTTNEKLFF
-	TRBD1	TRBV10-3	TRBJ2-3	TGTGCCATCAGGGACAGGGAAGCGGAAGGAGATACGCAGTATTTT	CAIRDREAEGDTQYF
-	TRBD1	TRBV10-3	TRBJ1-1	TGTGCCACCGGGGTACAGGGGTCCACTGAAGCTTTCTTT	CATGVQGSTEAFF
-	-	TRBV7-2	TRBJ2-7	TGTGCCAGCAGCCCCCAAGCGGGCCCCGTATGGCAGTACTTC	CASSPQAGPVWQYF
-	-	TRBV6-2/TRBV6-3	TRBJ1-2	TGTGCCAGCAGTTACTTAGCCGGGACAAATCAGGCTTCCACCTTC	CASSYLAGTNQASTF
-	TRBD1	TRBV2	TRBJ1-1	TGTGCCAGCATCCAGGACAGGGCTGGCACTGAAGCTTTCTTT	CASIQDRAGTEAFF
-	TRBD1	TRBV6-6	TRBJ2-7	TGTGCCAGCAGTTACCAACTCGGGACAGCCTACGAGCAGTACTTC	CASSYQLGTAYEQYF
-	TRBD1	TRBV5-1	TRBJ2-7	TGCGCCAGCAGCTTGGGGGACAGGCTTCCCCTCGAGCAGTACTTC	CASSLGDRLPLEQYF
-	-	TRBV28	TRBJ1-2	TGTGCCAGCAGTTTACGGGGAGGTGGCTACACCTTC	CASSLRGGGYTF
few	-	TRBV25-1	TRBJ1-1	TGTGCCAGCAAGGGGGACACTCAGAACACTGAAGCTTTCTTT	CASKGDTQNTEAFF
-	-	TRBV18	TRBJ2-5	TGTGCCAGCTCACCATCGGGGGTTCTTGAGACCCAGTACTTC	CASSPSGVLETQYF
-	-	TRBV5-5	TRBJ1-2	TGTGCCAGCAGCTTGGACCGGGTCAATGGCTACACCTTC	CASSLDRVNGYTF
-	-	TRBV7-9	TRBJ2-5	TGTGCCAGCACCCCGTCTGCGAGCGCCAATCGAGAGACCCAGTACTTC	CASTPSASANRETQYF
-	TRBD2	TRBV11-2	TRBJ2-5	TGTGCCAGCAGACTTACTAGCGAATACGGACTAGCGGACAAAGAGACCCAGTACTTC	CASRLTSEYGLADKETQYF
-	TRBD2	TRBV2	TRBJ2-2	TGTGCCAGCAGTGAGACTAGCGGCCGCACCGGGGAGCTGTTTTTT	CASSETSGRTGELFF
-	TRBD1	TRBV7-9	TRBJ1-4	TGTGCCAGCAGCGCCGAGACAGGGGACGTGTTTTTT	CASSAETGDVFF
once	TRBD1	TRBV19	TRBJ1-1	TGTGCCTCCGCACGGACCGCAGGGGGGAACACTGAAGCTTTCTTT	CASARTAGGNTEAFF
once	TRBD1	TRBV10-2	TRBJ2-5	TGCGCCAGCAGTGGGACAGGGAGGACCCAGTACTTC	CASSGTGRTQYF
-	TRBD1	TRBV27	TRBJ2-1	TGTGCCAGCAGTCTCTGGACAGGAGGAAAGGGCAATGAGCAGTTCTTC	CASSLWTGGKGNEQFF
-	TRBD1	TRBV28	TRBJ2-5	TGTGCCAGCAGTTCTGCGGGACAGGGTCGGGAGACCCAGTACTTC	CASSSAGQGRETQYF
-	-	TRBV23-1	TRBJ1-5	TGCGCCAGCAGTCCCCAGGGGCGGCAGCCCCAGCATTTT	CASSPQGRQPQHF
few	-	TRBV29-1	TRBJ1-5	TGCAGCGTTCTGGGAGATCAGCCCCAGCATTTT	CSVLGDQPQHF
-	-	TRBV5-1	TRBJ2-7	TGCGCCAGCAGCTTGGATACAGGGCTGGGCGAGCAGTACTTC	CASSLDTGLGEQYF
-	-	TRBV27	TRBJ2-7	TGTGCCAGCAGTTTGCAGGGAGGCTACGAGCAGTACTTC	CASSLQGGYEQYF
-	-	TRBV27	TRBJ1-1	TGTGCCAGCAGCTACCTGAGCATGGCAGGGTTGGACACTGAAGCTTTCTTT	CASSYLSMAGLDTEAFF
-	-	TRBV19	TRBJ2-1	TGTGCCAGTACGCGGCCGGGCTCCTACAATGAGCAGTTCTTC	CASTRPGSYNEQFF